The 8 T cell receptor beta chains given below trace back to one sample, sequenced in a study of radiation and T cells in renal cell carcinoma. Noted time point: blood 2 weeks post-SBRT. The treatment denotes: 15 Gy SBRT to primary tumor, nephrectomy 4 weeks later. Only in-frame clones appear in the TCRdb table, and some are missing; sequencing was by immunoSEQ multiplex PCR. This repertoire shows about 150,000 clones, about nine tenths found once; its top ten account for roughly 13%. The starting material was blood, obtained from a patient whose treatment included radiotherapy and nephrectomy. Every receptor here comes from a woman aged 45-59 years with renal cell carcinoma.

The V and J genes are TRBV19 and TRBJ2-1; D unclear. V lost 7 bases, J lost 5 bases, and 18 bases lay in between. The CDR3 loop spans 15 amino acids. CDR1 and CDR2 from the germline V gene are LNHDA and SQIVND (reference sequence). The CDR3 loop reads CASTLSSGQHNEQFF. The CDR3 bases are TGTGCCAGTACCCTCTCATCTGGGCAGCACAATGAGCAGTTCTTC. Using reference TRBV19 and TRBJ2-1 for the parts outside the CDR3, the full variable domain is DGGITQSPKYLFRKEGQNVTLSCEQNLNHDAMYWYRQDPGQGLRLIYYSQIVNDFQKGDIAEGYSVSREKKESFPLTVTSAQKNPTAFYLCASTLSSGQHNEQFFGPGTRLTVL.

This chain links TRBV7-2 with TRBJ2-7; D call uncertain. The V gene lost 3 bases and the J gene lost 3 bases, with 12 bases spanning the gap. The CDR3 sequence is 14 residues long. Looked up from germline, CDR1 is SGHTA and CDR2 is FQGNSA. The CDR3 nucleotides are TGTGCCAGCAGCTTGGCGACTCATAACTACGAGCAGTACTTC. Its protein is CASSLATHNYEQYF.

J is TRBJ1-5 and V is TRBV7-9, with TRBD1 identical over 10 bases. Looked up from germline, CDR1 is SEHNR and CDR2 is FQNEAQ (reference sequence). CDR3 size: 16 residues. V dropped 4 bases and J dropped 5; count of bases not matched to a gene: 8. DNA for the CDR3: TGTGCCAGCAGCTGGGGGACAGGGGCGATGGATCAGCCCCAGCATTTT. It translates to CASSWGTGAMDQPQHF.

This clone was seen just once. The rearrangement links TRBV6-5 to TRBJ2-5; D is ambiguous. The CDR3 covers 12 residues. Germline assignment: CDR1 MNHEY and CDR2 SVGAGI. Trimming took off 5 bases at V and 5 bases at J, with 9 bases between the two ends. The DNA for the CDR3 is TGTGCCAGCAGTCCCACTGGGGAGACCCAGTACTTC. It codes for CASSPTGETQYF.

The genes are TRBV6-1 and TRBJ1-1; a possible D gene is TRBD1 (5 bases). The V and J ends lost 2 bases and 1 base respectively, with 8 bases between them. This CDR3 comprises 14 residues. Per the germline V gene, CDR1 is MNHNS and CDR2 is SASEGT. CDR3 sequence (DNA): TGTGCCAGCAGTGAACACACAGGGAACACTGAAGCTTTCTTT. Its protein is CASSEHTGNTEAFF.

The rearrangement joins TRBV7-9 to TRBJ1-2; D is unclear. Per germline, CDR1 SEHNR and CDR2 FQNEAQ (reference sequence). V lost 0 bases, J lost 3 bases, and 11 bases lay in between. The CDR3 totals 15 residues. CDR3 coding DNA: TGTGCCAGCAGCTTAGCGGCTCTCCGGGACTATGGCTACACCTTC. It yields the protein CASSLAALRDYGYTF.

CDR3 coding DNA: TGCGCCAGCAGCCTAGACGGGCGATCCTACGAGCAGTACTTC. As protein: CASSLDGRSYEQYF. The genes are TRBV5-1 and TRBJ2-7; D unresolved. The V and J ends lost 4 bases and 1 base respectively, with 12 bases between them. The CDR3 spans 14 residues. Germline CDR1 SGHRS, CDR2 YFSETQ.

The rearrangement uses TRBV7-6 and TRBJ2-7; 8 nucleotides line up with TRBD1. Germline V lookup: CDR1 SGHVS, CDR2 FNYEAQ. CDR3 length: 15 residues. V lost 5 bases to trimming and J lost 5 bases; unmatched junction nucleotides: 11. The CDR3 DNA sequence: TGTGCCAGCAGCGCGGGACGGACAGGGACCCACGAGCAGTACTTC. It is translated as CASSAGRTGTHEQYF.